The 24 T cell receptor beta chains below were found in one sample sequenced in a study of beta chain features in type 1 diabetes (dated by TCRdb to the late 2010s). Library preparation was by the immunoSEQ multiplex PCR assay. The entire isolated RNA was reverse transcribed using the High Capacity cDNA Reverse Transcription Kit, and thus expressed TCRB transcripts were sequenced. TCRdb carries this immuneACCESS record with in-frame sequences only. Its versions omit some clonotypes, under half of them owing to an unresolved V gene in the studies checked, with the rest unexplained. The sample table shows roughly 450,000 clones, and around 13% are seen once. The top ten constitute roughly 0.036% of the sample. Material for sequencing was naive CD4+ T cells from blood. The cell subset or site label, read with the paper, signifies: true naive CD4+ T cells. The receptors were sampled from a man aged 25-45 years in good health.

This clone was counted a few times. The chain's CDR3 is CASRRTGIVLEQYF. Written as DNA, the CDR3 is TGTGCCAGCCGCAGGACAGGGATAGTCTTAGAGCAGTACTTC. This rearrangement joins TRBV27 to TRBJ2-7; 8 positions match TRBD1. With V trimmed by 8 bases and J by 7 bases, 13 bases remained unmatched. CDR1 MNHEY and CDR2 SMNVEV come from the germline V gene (reference sequence). The CDR3 is 14 residues long.

This clone was seen a few times. The V and J genes are TRBV25-1 and TRBJ2-3; D is unresolved. Germline values: CDR1 MGHDK, CDR2 SYGVNS. V lost 3 bases and J lost 2, with 3 bases in between. The CDR3 totals 12 residues. CDR3 sequence: CASSDTTDTQYF. The CDR3 DNA follows: TGTGCCAGCAGTGACACCACAGATACGCAGTATTTT. Full variable domain (outside the CDR3, taken from reference TRBV25-1 and TRBJ2-3): EADIYQTPRYLVIGTGKKITLECSQTMGHDKMYWYQQDPGMELHLIHYSYGVNSTEKGDLSSESTVSRIRTEHFPLTLESARPSHTSQYLCASSDTTDTQYFGPGTRLTVL.

In this sample, this clone turned up a few times. The chain joins TRBV28 to TRBJ2-5, with 7 bases lining up with TRBD2. The junction had 20 bases not matched to a gene; V was cut back by 2 bases and J by 5 bases. Germline V gene sequence: CDR1 MDHEN, CDR2 SYDVKM. The CDR3 consists of 19 residues. CDR3 nucleotides: TGTGCCAGCAGTTTAGGGATAGGGGAGGGACTAAAGATTGATGAGACCCAGTACTTC. Its protein is CASSLGIGEGLKIDETQYF.

This chain connects TRBV10-3 to TRBJ1-2; D unresolved. V was cut by 5 bases and J by 3 bases, with 10 bases left in between. This CDR3 has 13 amino acids. Germline CDR1 is ENHRY and CDR2 is SYGVKD. The CDR3 protein is CAISSPIDYGYTF. CDR3 bases: TGTGCCATCAGTTCCCCTATCGACTATGGCTACACCTTC.

The chain has TRBV30 and TRBJ1-2, with a weak D call TRBD1 (5 bases). The CDR3 length is 11 residues. Trimming took off 4 bases at V and 2 bases at J, with 5 bases between the two ends. Germline V CDR1 and CDR2: GTSNPN, SVGIG (reference sequence). The CDR3 nucleotides are TGTGCCTGGAACAGGAACTATGGCTACACCTTC. Its protein is CAWNRNYGYTF.

This clone was counted a few times. This chain connects TRBV29-1 to TRBJ1-5; TRBD1 matches at 8 bases. The junction had 6 bases not matched to a gene; V was cut back by 6 bases and J by 2 bases. This CDR3 is 14 amino acids long. Germline lookup yields CDR1 SQVTM and CDR2 ANQGSEA. This CDR3 reads CSVQGQGGNQPQHF. The CDR3 coding sequence is TGCAGCGTCCAAGGACAGGGAGGCAATCAGCCCCAGCATTTT.

V usage is TRBV2 and J usage is TRBJ2-3, with D perhaps TRBD1 (6 bases). The length of the CDR3 is 14 residues. The V end lost 5 bases, the J end lost 2 bases, and 11 bases lay between the germline ends. The germline V gene has CDR1 SNHLY and CDR2 FYNNEI. The CDR3 loop reads CASSSTGYTDTQYF. In DNA, the CDR3 is TGTGCCAGCAGTTCGACAGGTTACACAGATACGCAGTATTTT.

This clone has just one count. This chain uses TRBV7-9 with TRBJ2-5; D is perhaps TRBD1 (6 bases). The CDR3 has 14 residues. Per the germline V gene, CDR1 is SEHNR and CDR2 is FQNEAQ (reference sequence). The germline V and J ends were trimmed by 1 base and 4 bases, with 10 bases remaining between them. The CDR3 protein is CASSLGQGSETQYF. In DNA form, the CDR3 reads TGTGCCAGCAGCTTAGGGCAGGGGTCAGAGACCCAGTACTTC.

The J gene is TRBJ1-1, the V gene TRBV5-4; D is ambiguous. Germline assignment: CDR1 SGHNT and CDR2 YYREEE (reference sequence). V lost 4 bases and J 1 base, leaving 11 bases between the germline ends. The CDR3 is 14 residues long. DNA of the CDR3: TGTGCCAGCAGCAAGAAGGCAGAGAACACTGAAGCTTTCTTT. This translates into CASSKKAENTEAFF.

Turning to this clone: Other DNA sequences of this sample code for an identical CDR3. The CDR3 coding sequence is TGTGCCAGCAGCCGAGGACAGGGTGAGACCCAGTACTTC. This encodes CASSRGQGETQYF. This chain links TRBV11-2 with TRBJ2-5, with 8 bases identical to TRBD1. The CDR3 sequence is 13 residues long. Per the germline V gene, CDR1 is SGHAT and CDR2 is FQNNGV. The V and J ends lost 5 bases and 5 bases, in that order; junction bases with no gene match: 4.

This clone has more than one count but fewer than ten. The chain combines TRBV19 with TRBJ1-2; 7 positions match TRBD1. Losses at the gene ends were 6 bases for V and 2 bases for J; bases not matched to a gene: 6. CDR3 length: 14 amino acids. Germline V gives CDR1 LNHDA, CDR2 SQIVND (reference sequence). CDR3 protein: CASRETGTNYGYTF. The CDR3 bases are TGTGCCAGTAGAGAGACAGGGACCAACTATGGCTACACCTTC.

This clone was counted a few times. This sequence joins TRBV6-5 and TRBJ2-1; 7 nucleotides line up with TRBD1. Per the germline V gene, CDR1 is MNHEY and CDR2 is SVGAGI. The CDR3 sequence is 13 residues long. The J segment lost 14 bases and the V segment lost 0 bases, leaving 7 bases of the junction unmatched. The CDR3 coding sequence is TGTGCCAGCAGTTACTCGAGGGACAGCCCCAAGTTCTTC. Residues: CASSYSRDSPKFF.

This rearrangement joins TRBV14 to TRBJ2-3; D not resolved. V shed 1 base and J shed 5 bases, with 4 bases lying between them. Looked up from germline, CDR1 is SGHDN and CDR2 is FVKESK. The CDR3 spans 12 residues. The CDR3 region has the DNA TGTGCCAGCAGCCAAGGGGGAGATACGCAGTATTTT. Amino acids: CASSQGGDTQYF.

In its sample, this clone was seen a few times. V gene TRBV15 combines with J gene TRBJ2-5; D remains unclear. This CDR3 is 12 amino acids long. The ends were cut back, 0 bases at V and 7 bases at J, with 6 bases in the middle. Per the germline V gene, CDR1 is LNHNV and CDR2 is YYDKDF (reference sequence). The CDR3 sequence: CATSRETGTQYF. CDR3 nucleotides: TGTGCCACCAGCAGAGAAACGGGGACCCAGTACTTC. Complete variable domain (other parts from reference TRBV15 and TRBJ2-5): DAMVIQNPRYQVTQFGKPVTLSCSQTLNHNVMYWYQQKSSQAPKLLFHYYDKDFNNEADTPDNFQSRRPNTSFCFLDIRSPGLGDTAMYLCATSRETGTQYFGPGTRLLVL.

This clone showed up just a few times. The rearrangement uses TRBV6-5 and TRBJ2-5; 7 bases are a match to TRBD2. V dropped 4 bases and J dropped 7; count of bases not matched to a gene: 12. In germline, CDR1 is MNHEY, CDR2 SVGAGI. The CDR3 sequence is 15 residues long. CDR3 protein: CASSSGLAALRTQYF. CDR3 DNA: TGTGCCAGCAGTTCGGGCCTAGCGGCTCTCAGGACCCAGTACTTC.

This chain uses TRBV10-3 with TRBJ2-7; D might be TRBD1 or TRBD2, each matching 5 bases. The CDR3 sequence is 14 residues long. CDR1 and CDR2 (germline): ENHRY, SYGVKD. Trimming shortened V by 5 bases and J by 2 bases, and 13 bases separated the two germline ends. CDR3 in amino acids: CAISPSRGTYEQYV. Written as DNA, the CDR3 is TGTGCCATCAGTCCCTCCCGGGGCACCTACGAGCAGTACGTC.

This clone was observed a handful of times. V usage is TRBV6-5 and J usage is TRBJ2-3; 7 bases align to TRBD1. V shed 7 bases, J shed 8 bases, and the junction held 12 bases outside the gene matches. The CDR3 covers 14 residues. Germline V CDR1 and CDR2: MNHEY, SVGAGI. The CDR3 is CASTPLRGPGTQYF. The CDR3 bases are TGTGCCAGCACCCCCCTTAGGGGGCCGGGTACGCAGTATTTT.

The gene calls are TRBV27 and TRBJ2-1; 13 bases fit TRBD2. In germline, CDR1 is MNHEY, CDR2 SMNVEV (reference sequence). J lost 4 bases, V lost 10 bases, and 4 bases had no gene match. CDR3 size: 14 residues. This chain's CDR3 is CATGLAGVYNEQFF. In DNA form, the CDR3 reads TGTGCCACCGGACTAGCGGGGGTTTACAATGAGCAGTTCTTC.

The chain combines TRBV15 with TRBJ1-3; D call uncertain. CDR3 size: 15 residues. V shed 2 bases and J shed 4 bases, with 12 bases lying between them. Per the germline V gene, CDR1 is LNHNV and CDR2 is YYDKDF (reference sequence). CDR3: CATSRTAAPGNTIYF. Here the CDR3 DNA reads TGTGCCACCAGCAGAACCGCAGCTCCCGGAAACACCATATATTTT.

This clone was seen more than once but under ten times. This chain links TRBV2 with TRBJ2-1, with TRBD1 identical over 8 bases. Germline CDR1 is SNHLY and CDR2 is FYNNEI. This CDR3 has 14 amino acids. With V trimmed by 7 bases and J by 8 bases, 10 bases remained unmatched. The CDR3 sequence is CASILDRVGDEQFF. DNA of the CDR3: TGTGCCAGCATACTGGACAGGGTTGGCGATGAGCAGTTCTTC. Full variable domain (rest looked up from reference TRBV2 and TRBJ2-1): EPEVTQTPSHQVTQMGQEVILRCVPISNHLYFYWYRQILGQKVEFLVSFYNNEISEKSEIFDDQFSVERPDGSNFTLKIRSTKLEDSAMYFCASILDRVGDEQFFGPGTRLTVL.

This clone was picked up a small number of times. The chain is built from TRBV6-5 and TRBJ1-2; D gene unclear. V was trimmed by 0 bases and J by 6 bases, leaving 11 bases between them. Germline lookup yields CDR1 MNHEY and CDR2 SVGAGI. The CDR3 has 14 residues. CDR3 sequence (DNA): TGTGCCAGCAGTTACTCCCGGTCGGCTGATGGCTACACCTTC. Protein product: CASSYSRSADGYTF.

The rearrangement uses TRBV6-6 and TRBJ2-2, with a weak D call TRBD2 (5 bases). The CDR3 sequence is 13 residues long. Germline assignment: CDR1 MNHNY and CDR2 SVGAGI (reference sequence). Trimming stripped 2 bases from V and 5 bases from J, with 6 bases between. The CDR3 DNA reads as TGTGCCAGCAGTTACCCGGGAACCGGGGAGCTGTTTTTT. This codes for CASSYPGTGELFF.

In this sample, this clone turned up a few times. CDR3 protein: CSVPAPGTANYNEQFF. The DNA for the CDR3 is TGCAGCGTTCCCGCCCCCGGGACAGCCAACTACAATGAGCAGTTCTTC. This rearrangement joins TRBV29-1 to TRBJ2-1; 7 bases agree with TRBD1. Germline trimming cut 5 bases from V and 3 bases from J; bases unmatched to any gene: 13. The CDR3 has 16 residues. CDR1 SQVTM and CDR2 ANQGSEA come from the germline V gene.

This chain links TRBV7-9 with TRBJ2-2, with D hard to call. CDR3 size: 14 residues. CDR1 and CDR2 (germline): SEHNR, FQNEAQ (reference sequence). Deletions cut 5 bases from V and 2 bases from J, with 9 bases between. As DNA, the CDR3 is TGTGCCAGCAGCCCCGACGGAAACACCGGGGAGCTGTTTTTT. This sequence encodes CASSPDGNTGELFF. The full variable domain, in which reference TRBV7-9 and TRBJ2-2 provide the parts outside the CDR3, is DTGVSQNPRHKITKRGQNVTFRCDPISEHNRLYWYRQTLGQGPEFLTYFQNEAQLEKSRLLSDRFSAERPKGSFSTLEIQRTEQGDSAMYLCASSPDGNTGELFFGEGSRLTVL.